One sample yielded the 21 T cell receptor beta chains listed below, sequenced in a study of blood T cells in healthy people across ages (dated by TCRdb to about 2015). The receptor library was made with 5' RACE. Sequencing was carried out with an Illumina HiSeq 2500. A second PCR of roughly 6 to 12 cycles was run with a J-beta primer mix and a sample-barcoded 5' primer. Starting from the raw public reads, TCRdb applied fastp trimming at Q25, assembled clones with MiXCR and retained in-frame beta chains. Rows merge per CDR3 protein into single entries with the most common DNA and genes. In this sample the table shows fewer than 700,000 distinct CDR3 sequences, under 55% of which occur a single time. The biggest ten clones account for just under 25% of the sample. The sequenced sample consisted of blood. These receptor sequences come from an older man in good health.

The chain couples TRBV6-2 or TRBV6-3 to TRBJ2-7; 10 nucleotides match TRBD1. Unmatched junction bases numbered 8, after V lost 2 bases and J lost 4 bases. CDR1 is MNHEY and CDR2 is SVGEGT in the germline V gene. CDR3 length: 16 amino acids. The CDR3 here is CASSYPRQGARYEQYF. In DNA form, the CDR3 reads TGTGCCAGCAGTTACCCTAGACAGGGGGCGCGTTACGAGCAGTACTTC.

This clonotype has just a few counts. This rearrangement joins TRBV2 to TRBJ2-1; TRBD2 is a possible D gene (6 bases). From germline, CDR1 is SNHLY and CDR2 FYNNEI. This CDR3 has 16 residues. The V gene lost 9 bases and the J gene lost 0 bases, with 18 bases spanning the gap. CDR3 sequence (DNA): TGTGCCAGTAAGACCTGGACTATTCGCTCCTACAATGAGCAGTTCTTC. It codes for CASKTWTIRSYNEQFF.

The rearrangement links TRBV5-1 to TRBJ2-5, with 8 positions matching TRBD1. Germline V gene lookup returns CDR1 SGHRS and CDR2 YFSETQ. CDR3 length: 14 amino acids. Trimming removed 3 bases from V and 11 bases from J; junction bases left unmatched: 12. Here the CDR3 DNA reads TGCGCCAGCAGCTCGACAGGGGATTTCGGTGAGCAGTACTTC. It translates to CASSSTGDFGEQYF.

The J gene is TRBJ1-4, the V gene TRBV6-6; 10 bases line up with TRBD1. The length of the CDR3 is 16 residues. The germline CDR1 and CDR2 sequences are MNHNY and SVGAGI (reference sequence). V gave up 2 bases and J gave up 3 bases; unmatched junction bases: 3. The CDR3 bases are TGTGCCAGCAGTTACAGACAGGGGGCTTCTAATGAAAAACTGTTTTTT. Protein sequence: CASSYRQGASNEKLFF.

The V gene is TRBV15, the J gene TRBJ2-2, with D perhaps matching TRBD1 (6 bases). Germline lookup yields CDR1 LNHNV and CDR2 YYDKDF (reference sequence). The V and J ends lost 7 bases and 1 base respectively, with 10 bases between them. The CDR3 covers 14 residues. This CDR3 is CATKAGVNTGELFF. The CDR3 bases are TGTGCCACCAAGGCAGGGGTGAACACCGGGGAGCTGTTTTTT.

The rearrangement links TRBV12-3 or TRBV12-4 to TRBJ1-4; D may be TRBD1 (5 bases). This CDR3 is built from 15 residues. Trimming stripped 6 bases from V and 7 bases from J, with 18 bases between. CDR3 bases: TGTGCCAGCAGCCGGGGGGTACGCGGGGGTGAAAAACTGTTTTTT. Its translation: CASSRGVRGGEKLFF.

The chain combines TRBV7-9 with TRBJ2-1; 9 bases are a match to TRBD1. V was clipped by 6 bases and J by 7 bases; unmatched bases: 13. Germline V gene sequence: CDR1 SEHNR, CDR2 FQNEAQ (reference sequence). This CDR3 spans 16 amino acids. This chain's CDR3 is CASSFARTGERNEQFF. CDR3 bases: TGTGCCAGCAGTTTTGCACGGACAGGGGAGAGAAATGAGCAGTTCTTC.

V is TRBV5-5 and J is TRBJ1-1; TRBD1 aligns across 8 bases. The CDR3 loop spans 13 amino acids. CDR1 and CDR2 from the germline V gene are SGHKS and YYEKEE (reference sequence). V was clipped by 4 bases and J by 5 bases; unmatched bases: 4. The chain's CDR3 is CASSRGTGTEAFF. The DNA for the CDR3 is TGTGCCAGCAGCAGAGGGACAGGAACTGAAGCTTTCTTT.

This clonotype was detected once. The V and J genes are TRBV4-3 and TRBJ1-5; D remains ambiguous. Germline lookup yields CDR1 LGHNA and CDR2 YSLEER. The length of the CDR3 is 16 residues. Between the trimmed V and J ends, which lost 0 bases and 3 bases, there was a span of 12 bases. CDR3 bases: TGCGCCAGCAGCCAAGAAGCCCCCGGCCACAATCAGCCCCAGCATTTT. Translating it yields CASSQEAPGHNQPQHF.

The chain couples TRBV20-1 to TRBJ2-3, with 8 bases matching TRBD2. From germline, CDR1 is DFQATT and CDR2 SNEGSKA (reference sequence). The trim removed 3 bases at V and 5 bases at J, leaving 7 bases unmatched. CDR3 length equals 14 residues. CDR3 in amino acids: CSASFSGVVDTQYF. CDR3 nucleotides: TGCAGTGCTAGCTTTAGCGGGGTTGTAGATACGCAGTATTTT.

The V call is TRBV7-2, the J call TRBJ1-2; 7 bases map to TRBD1. After removal of 3 bases from V and 4 bases from J, the junction contained 8 bases not matched to a gene. Germline-derived CDR1 and CDR2 are SGHTA and FQGNSA. The CDR3 totals 15 residues. This CDR3 reads CASSLRAGTAYGYTF. Here the CDR3 DNA reads TGTGCCAGCAGCTTGAGGGCCGGGACAGCCTATGGCTACACCTTC.

V and J are TRBV2 and TRBJ1-1; no definite D call. This CDR3 comprises 13 residues. V lost 7 bases, J lost 0 bases, and 9 bases lay in between. Germline V CDR1 and CDR2: SNHLY, FYNNEI. CDR3 loop: CASNAYLNTEAFF. Here the CDR3 DNA reads TGTGCCAGCAATGCATACCTGAACACTGAAGCTTTCTTT.

To note about this clonotype: A read error may produce the germline difference seen at one junction end. The chain carries TRBV7-7 and TRBJ2-4; D perhaps matches TRBD2 (5 bases). This CDR3 has 13 residues. Germline V gene sequence: CDR1 SSHAT, CDR2 FNYEAQ (reference sequence). CDR3 in DNA: TGTGCTAGCAGCTTGGCGGGTTCTGACATTCAGTACTTC. Protein product: CASSLAGSDIQYF.

There are a few counts of this clonotype. V gene TRBV20-1 combines with J gene TRBJ2-1; D might be TRBD1 or TRBD2, each matching 6 bases. The germline V and J ends were trimmed by 3 bases and 4 bases, with 13 bases remaining between them. The CDR3 loop spans 14 amino acids. Germline CDR1 and CDR2: DFQATT and SNEGSKA (reference sequence). The CDR3 region has the DNA TGCAGTGCTAGGCGAGGGGGGTCATACAATGAGCAGTTCTTC. Encoded protein: CSARRGGSYNEQFF.

V usage is TRBV11-2 and J usage is TRBJ1-5; perhaps TRBD1 as D (5 bases). This CDR3 region has 15 residues. Germline CDR1 is SGHAT and CDR2 is FQNNGV. The V end was cut by 0 bases, the J end by 7 bases, with 13 bases between. The CDR3 bases are TGTGCCAGCAGCTTAGACTGGGGGGAAGGGCAGCCCCAGCATTTT. Residues: CASSLDWGEGQPQHF.

This clonotype is a singleton in its sample. The junction departs from the called germline gene at one end, perhaps through a read error. V gene TRBV7-9 combines with J gene TRBJ2-5; maybe TRBD1 (5 bases). This CDR3 is built from 14 residues. Germline CDR1 reads SEHNR; CDR2 reads FQNEAQ (reference sequence). The CDR3 reads CAGSLIAGQETQYF. CDR3 coding DNA: TGTGCCGGCAGCTTAATCGCAGGGCAAGAGACCCAGTACTTC. Together with reference TRBV7-9 and TRBJ2-5, the CDR3 gives the full variable domain: DTGVSQNPRHKITKRGQNVTFRCDPISEHNRLYWYRQTLGQGPEFLTYFQNEAQLEKSRLLSDRFSAERPKGSFSTLEIQRTEQGDSAMYLCAGSLIAGQETQYFGPGTRLLVL.

This clonotype was seen only once. The chain is built from TRBV20-1 and TRBJ2-7; D possibly matches TRBD1 or TRBD2 (6 bases each). Germline CDR1 reads DFQATT; CDR2 reads SNEGSKA (reference sequence). The CDR3 length is 14 residues. V lost 3 bases to trimming and J lost 3 bases, with 15 bases between them. The CDR3 here is CSASGGAVFYEQYF. CDR3 nucleotides: TGCAGTGCTAGCGGGGGCGCGGTCTTCTACGAGCAGTACTTC.

This chain connects TRBV2 to TRBJ2-7; tentative D call: TRBD1 (6 bases). The DNA end is a closer match to TRBJ2-4, so the J assignment may be wrong. Germline V gene sequence: CDR1 SNHLY, CDR2 FYNNEI. The CDR3 spans 16 residues. The CDR3 nucleotides read TGTGCCAGCAGTGGATTGCTGGGGGCAGACAAAAACATTCAGTACTTC. Amino acid sequence: CASSGLLGADKNIQYF.

Concerning this clonotype itself: This may be a read error: a much more frequent sequence differs by one nucleotide. V and J are TRBV7-9 and TRBJ1-2; TRBD1 agrees at 9 bases. Germline V gene sequence: CDR1 SEHNR, CDR2 FQNEAQ (reference sequence). The V and J ends lost 5 bases and 7 bases, in that order; junction bases with no gene match: 5. This CDR3 region has 13 residues. The CDR3 coding sequence is TGTGCCAGCAGCCGACAGGGGGTGCTTGGCTACACCTTC. Translated: CASSRQGVLGYTF.

CDR3 in amino acids: CASSQTSGFTDTQYF. CDR3 nucleotides: TGTGCCAGCAGTCAGACTAGCGGATTCACAGATACGCAGTATTTT. The rearrangement links TRBV12-3 or TRBV12-4 to TRBJ2-3; 9 nucleotides line up with TRBD2. The CDR3 runs to 15 residues. V was pared by 5 bases and J by 2 bases, with 5 bases of the junction left unmatched.

The J gene is TRBJ2-1, the V gene TRBV28; D might be TRBD2 (5 bases). Germline loops: CDR1 MDHEN, CDR2 SYDVKM. Trimming cost V 3 bases and J 2 bases, with 26 bases left between them. The CDR3 totals 20 residues. The CDR3 nucleotides read TGTGCCAGCAGTTTTTTAGAGAGCGGCACCGACCACAGACCCTACAATGAGCAGTTCTTC. Translated: CASSFLESGTDHRPYNEQFF. The full variable domain, rest sourced from reference TRBV28 and TRBJ2-1, is DVKVTQSSRYLVKRTGEKVFLECVQDMDHENMFWYRQDPGLGLRLIYFSYDVKMKEKGDIPEGYSVSREKKERFSLILESASTNQTSMYLCASSFLESGTDHRPYNEQFFGPGTRLTVL.